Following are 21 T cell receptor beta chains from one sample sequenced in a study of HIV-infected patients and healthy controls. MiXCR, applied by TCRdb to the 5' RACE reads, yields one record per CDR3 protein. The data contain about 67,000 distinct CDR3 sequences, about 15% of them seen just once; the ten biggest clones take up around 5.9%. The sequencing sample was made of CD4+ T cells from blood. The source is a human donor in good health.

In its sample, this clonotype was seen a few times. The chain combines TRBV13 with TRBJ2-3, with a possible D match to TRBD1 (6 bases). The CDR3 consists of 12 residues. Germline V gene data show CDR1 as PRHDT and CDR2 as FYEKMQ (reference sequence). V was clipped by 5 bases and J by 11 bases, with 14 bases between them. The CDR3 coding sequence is TGTGCCAGCAGCCAAGGACAGCGGTTGCAGTATTTT. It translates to CASSQGQRLQYF.

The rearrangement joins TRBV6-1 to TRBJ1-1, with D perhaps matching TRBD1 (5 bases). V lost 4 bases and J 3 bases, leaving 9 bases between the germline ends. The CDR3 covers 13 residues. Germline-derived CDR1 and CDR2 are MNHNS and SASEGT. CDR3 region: CASSGGLDTEAFF. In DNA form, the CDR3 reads TGTGCCAGCAGTGGGGGGTTGGACACTGAAGCTTTCTTT.

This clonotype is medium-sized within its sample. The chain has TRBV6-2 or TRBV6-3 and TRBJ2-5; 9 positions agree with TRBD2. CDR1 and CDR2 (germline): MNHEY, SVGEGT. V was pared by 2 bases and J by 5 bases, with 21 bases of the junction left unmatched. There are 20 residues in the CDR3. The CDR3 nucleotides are TGTGCCAGCAGTTACCGTTATGAAGGGTGGACTAGCGCACTACCGGAGACCCAGTACTTC. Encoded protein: CASSYRYEGWTSALPETQYF.

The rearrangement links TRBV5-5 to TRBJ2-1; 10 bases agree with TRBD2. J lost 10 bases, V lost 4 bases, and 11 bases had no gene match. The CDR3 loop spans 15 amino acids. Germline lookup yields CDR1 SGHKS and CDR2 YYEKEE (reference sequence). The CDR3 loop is CASSRTTSGVDEQFF. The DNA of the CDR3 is TGTGCCAGCAGCCGAACCACTAGCGGGGTAGACGAGCAGTTCTTC.

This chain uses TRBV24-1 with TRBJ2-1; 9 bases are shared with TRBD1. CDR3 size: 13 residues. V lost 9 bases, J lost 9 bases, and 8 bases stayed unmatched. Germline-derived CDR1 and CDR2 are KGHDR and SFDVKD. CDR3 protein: CATPGTGCGEQFF. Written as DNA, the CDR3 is TGTGCCACCCCCGGGACAGGGTGCGGTGAGCAGTTCTTC.

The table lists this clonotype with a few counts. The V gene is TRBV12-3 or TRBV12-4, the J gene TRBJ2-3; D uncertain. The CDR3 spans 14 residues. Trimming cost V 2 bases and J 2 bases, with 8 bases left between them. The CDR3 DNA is TGTGCCAGCAGTTTAAGCCAGCACACAGATACGCAGTATTTT. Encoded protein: CASSLSQHTDTQYF.

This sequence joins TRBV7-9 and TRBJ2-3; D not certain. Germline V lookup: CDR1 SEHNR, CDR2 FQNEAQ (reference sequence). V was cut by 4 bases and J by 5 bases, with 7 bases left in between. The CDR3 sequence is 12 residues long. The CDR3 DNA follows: TGTGCCAGCAGCTCGAACGTAGATACGCAGTATTTT. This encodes CASSSNVDTQYF.

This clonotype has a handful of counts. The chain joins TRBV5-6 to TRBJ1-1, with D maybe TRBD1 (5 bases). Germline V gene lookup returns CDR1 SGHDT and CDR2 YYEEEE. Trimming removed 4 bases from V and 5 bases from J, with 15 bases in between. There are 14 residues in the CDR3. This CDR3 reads CASSTRARTTEAFF. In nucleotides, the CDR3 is TGTGCCAGCAGCACCCGGGCCCGGACAACTGAAGCTTTCTTT.

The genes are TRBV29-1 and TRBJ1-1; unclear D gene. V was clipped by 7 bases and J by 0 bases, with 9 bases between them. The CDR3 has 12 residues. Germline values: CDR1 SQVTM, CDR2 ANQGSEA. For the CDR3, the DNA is TGCAGCGCCGGGTTCTTGAACACTGAAGCTTTCTTT. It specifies CSAGFLNTEAFF.

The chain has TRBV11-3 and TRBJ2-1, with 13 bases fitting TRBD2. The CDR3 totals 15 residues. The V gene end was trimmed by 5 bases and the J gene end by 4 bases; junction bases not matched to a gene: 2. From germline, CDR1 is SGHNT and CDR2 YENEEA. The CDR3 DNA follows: TGTGCCAGCAGCATGGGACTAGCGGGGTACAATGAGCAGTTCTTC. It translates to CASSMGLAGYNEQFF.

CDR3 bases: TGTGCCAGTAGTATATCAGATACGCAGTATTTT. This translates into CASSISDTQYF. The J gene is TRBJ2-3, the V gene TRBV19; D not certain. CDR3 length: 11 residues. Per germline, CDR1 LNHDA and CDR2 SQIVND (reference sequence). Trimming shortened V by 2 bases and J by 4 bases, and 1 base separated the two germline ends.

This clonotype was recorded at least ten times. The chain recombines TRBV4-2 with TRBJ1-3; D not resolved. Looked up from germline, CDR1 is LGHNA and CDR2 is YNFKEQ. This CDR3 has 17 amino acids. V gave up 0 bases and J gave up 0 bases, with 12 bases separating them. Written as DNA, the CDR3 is TGTGCCAGCAGCCAAGATCAATTCCCCTACTCTGGAAACACCATATATTTT. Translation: CASSQDQFPYSGNTIYF.

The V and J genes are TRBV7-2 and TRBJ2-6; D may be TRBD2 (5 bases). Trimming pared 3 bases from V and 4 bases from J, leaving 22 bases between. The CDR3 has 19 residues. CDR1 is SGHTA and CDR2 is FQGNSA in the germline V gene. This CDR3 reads CASSFTPTPPGWGANVLTF. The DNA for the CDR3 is TGTGCCAGCAGCTTTACACCCACCCCCCCGGGGTGGGGGGCCAACGTCCTGACTTTC. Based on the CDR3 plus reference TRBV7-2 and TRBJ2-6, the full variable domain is GAGVSQSPSNKVTEKGKDVELRCDPISGHTALYWYRQSLGQGLEFLIYFQGNSAPDKSGLPSDRFSAERTGGSVSTLTIQRTQQEDSAVYLCASSFTPTPPGWGANVLTFGAGSRLTVL.

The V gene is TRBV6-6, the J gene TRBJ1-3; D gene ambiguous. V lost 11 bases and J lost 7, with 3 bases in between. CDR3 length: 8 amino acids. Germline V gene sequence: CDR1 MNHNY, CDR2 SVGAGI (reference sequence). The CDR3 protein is CAWNTIYF. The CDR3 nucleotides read TGTGCCTGGAACACCATATATTTT.

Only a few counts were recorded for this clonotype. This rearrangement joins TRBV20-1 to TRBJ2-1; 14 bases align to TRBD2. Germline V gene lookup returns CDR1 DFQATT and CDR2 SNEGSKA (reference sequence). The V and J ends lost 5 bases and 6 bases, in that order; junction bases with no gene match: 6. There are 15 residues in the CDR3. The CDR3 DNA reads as TGCAGTGCTGAGACTAGCGGGAGGGGGACCAATGAGCAGTTCTTC. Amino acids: CSAETSGRGTNEQFF.

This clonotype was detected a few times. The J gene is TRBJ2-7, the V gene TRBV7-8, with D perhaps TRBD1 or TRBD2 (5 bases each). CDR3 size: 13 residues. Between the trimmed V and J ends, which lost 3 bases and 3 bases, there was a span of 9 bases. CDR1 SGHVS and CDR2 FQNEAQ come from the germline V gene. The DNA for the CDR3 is TGTGCCAGCAGCTTCCGGGGCGGCTACGAGCAGTACTTC. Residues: CASSFRGGYEQYF.

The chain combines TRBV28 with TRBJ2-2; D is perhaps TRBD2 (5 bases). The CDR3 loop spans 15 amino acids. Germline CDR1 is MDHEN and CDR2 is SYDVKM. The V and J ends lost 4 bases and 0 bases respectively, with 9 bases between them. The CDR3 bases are TGTGCCAGCAGTTCTGGAGGACCGAACACCGGGGAGCTGTTTTTT. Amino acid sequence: CASSSGGPNTGELFF.

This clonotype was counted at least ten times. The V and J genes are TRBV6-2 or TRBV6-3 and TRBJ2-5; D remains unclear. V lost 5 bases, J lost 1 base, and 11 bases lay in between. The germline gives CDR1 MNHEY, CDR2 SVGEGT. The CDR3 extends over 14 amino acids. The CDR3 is CASSDPNIQETQYF. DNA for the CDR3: TGTGCCAGCAGTGACCCGAACATCCAAGAGACCCAGTACTTC.

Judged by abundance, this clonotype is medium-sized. For the CDR3, the DNA is TGTGCCAGCAGCTTAGAAAGGATAGCGGGGGGCCGGGGCGAGACCCAGTACTTC. It specifies CASSLERIAGGRGETQYF. The chain couples TRBV7-6 to TRBJ2-5; 10 bases match TRBD2. CDR3 length: 18 amino acids. Trimming removed 1 base from V and 5 bases from J; junction bases left unmatched: 13. CDR1 and CDR2 (germline): SGHVS, FNYEAQ.

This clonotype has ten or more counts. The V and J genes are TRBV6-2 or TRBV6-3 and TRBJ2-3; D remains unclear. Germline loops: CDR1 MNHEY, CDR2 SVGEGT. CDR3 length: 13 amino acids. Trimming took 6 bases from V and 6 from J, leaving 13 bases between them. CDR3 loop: CASRPAEEDTQYF. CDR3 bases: TGTGCCAGCAGGCCCGCAGAGGAGGATACGCAGTATTTT.

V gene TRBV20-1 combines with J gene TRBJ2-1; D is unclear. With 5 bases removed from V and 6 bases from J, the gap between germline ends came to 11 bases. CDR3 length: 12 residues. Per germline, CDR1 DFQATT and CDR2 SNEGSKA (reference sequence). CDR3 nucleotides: TGCAGTGCTTCCCTAGGGCGCAATGAGCAGTTCTTC. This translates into CSASLGRNEQFF.